This T cell receptor (beta chain) was sequenced for a study of OX40 agonist ivuxolimab in advanced cancers. The wider study: Eligibility rules accepted prior anti-PD-1, anti-PD-L1 or anti-CTLA-4 therapy, and over 30% had some. Partial response was recorded in three patients: one hepatocellular carcinoma and two cutaneous melanoma cases.

Notes on the study in general: At 0.1 to 3.0 mg/kg, clonal expansion of CD4+ and CD8+ blood T cells had occurred by week 6. Expanded clones tended on average to be more numerous among CD8+ T cells than CD4+.

J gave up 2 bases and V 3 bases, and 5 bases lay outside the gene matches. Germline V CDR1 and CDR2: LNHDA, SQIVND (reference sequence). This CDR3 is built from 15 residues. Repertoires were generated with immunoSEQ multiplex PCR, while TCRdb's copy carries only in-frame clones and drops some. The sample yields some 43,000 clones, 90% to 95% seen once. With respect to this clone: Its antigen is unknown.

The source was CD4+ or CD8+ T cells sorted from blood, collected in a trial of the OX40 agonist ivuxolimab. The TCR originated in an adult with an advanced solid tumor such as melanoma, head and neck, liver or kidney cancer. The chain combines TRBV19 with TRBJ2-7, with 9 nucleotides matching TRBD2. CDR3 DNA sequence: TGTGCCAGTAGTATCGCGGGAGGGCCTACCTACGAGCAGTACTTC. Amino acids: CASSIAGGPTYEQYF.